This T cell receptor (beta chain) was captured in a study of cytomegalovirus exposure and HLA in healthy donors. Of note for this clone: Its antigen is unidentified. The same CDR3 is also encoded by other DNA sequences in this sample.

Germline CDR1 MNHEY, CDR2 SVGAGI. Trimming took 3 bases from V and 8 from J, leaving 11 bases between them. There are 13 residues in the CDR3. Study conclusions and caveats: Donor immune exposure was known only as CMV serostatus. A later examination showed that TCR association rates differed by HLA locus, with DRB1 most and HLA-C fewest. Roughly uniform depth of sequencing across donors was assumed in presence/absence analyses.

Primers for the PCR totalled 60 Vbeta and 13 Jbeta. Generated by immunoSEQ multiplex PCR, the TCRdb table keeps only in-frame clones and is missing some. The sample lists some 150,000 clones, 70% to 85% occurring once. Sample: PBMCs. This TCR was recovered from a woman between 35 and 50 years old in good health and CMV-seronegative. J is TRBJ1-5 and V is TRBV6-5; D might be TRBD1 (5 bases). CDR3 sequence (DNA): TGTGCCAGCAGTTATGGGGGAGGAGAGCCCCAGCATTTT. Translating gives CASSYGGGEPQHF.